A selection of T cell receptor beta chains follows, all from one sample in a study of T cells in localized non-small cell lung cancer. Measured with immunoSEQ multiplex PCR; TCRdb has only the in-frame clones, and not every one. Among roughly 38,000 clones listed, around nine tenths were seen once. Sequencing used peripheral blood, obtained before any cancer treatment. These receptors were collected from a female donor older than 55 with stage I squamous cell lung carcinoma. Both conserved end residues are part of each CDR3. The order of the fields is clone size, J gene, D gene, V gene, CDR3 DNA, CDR3 protein. The D gene is left open where the match is weak. For some rows the clone size is stated as once, few or many, or as a class when expanded; others skip it.

- TRBJ2-7 - TRBV10-3 TGTGCCATCAAGGACTTCAACGAGCAGTACTTC CAIKDFNEQYF
- TRBJ1-3 TRBD1 TRBV27 TGTGCCAGCAGCCAACCGGGACAGGTGCTCCTCTCTGGAAACACCATATATTTT CASSQPGQVLLSGNTIYF
- TRBJ2-1 - TRBV5-4 TGTGCCAGCAGCTTGCCTAGGGACAATGAGCAGTTCTTC CASSLPRDNEQFF
- TRBJ1-5 - TRBV6-5 TGTGCCAGCAGTGTGGCCGATAGCAATCAGCCCCAGCATTTT CASSVADSNQPQHF
once TRBJ2-7 - TRBV7-9 TGTGCCAGCAGCTTAGATCGGGGGGAGCAGTACTTC CASSLDRGEQYF
- TRBJ1-5 TRBD1 TRBV19 TGTGCCAGTAGCCCTGGGGCAGGGGGCGCGGACAATCAGCCCCAGCATTTT CASSPGAGGADNQPQHF
- TRBJ2-3 - TRBV30 TGTGCCTGGAGTGTATATCGGAGCACAGATACGCAGTATTTT CAWSVYRSTDTQYF
once TRBJ1-5 - TRBV28 TGTGCCAGCGGACGGGGGGGATCACACAATCAGCCCCAGCATTTT CASGRGGSHNQPQHF
- TRBJ1-5 - TRBV27 TGTGCCAGCAGTTTACAAAAAGGGGCGAATCAGCCCCAGCATTTT CASSLQKGANQPQHF
- TRBJ1-4 TRBD1 TRBV13 TGTGCCAGCAGCCCGACGGGACAGGTTAATGAAAAACTGTTTTTT CASSPTGQVNEKLFF
once TRBJ2-3 - TRBV29-1 TGCAGCGTTGATGCCAGAATCACAGATACGCAGTATTTT CSVDARITDTQYF
- TRBJ2-1 TRBD2 TRBV7-3 TGTGCCAGCAGCCCGACTAGCGGGGGGAGGGATGAGCAGTTCTTC CASSPTSGGRDEQFF
- TRBJ1-1 - TRBV6-5 TGTGCCACTGTCCGGGGGGCCTTGAACACTGAAGCTTTCTTT CATVRGALNTEAFF
- TRBJ2-2 - TRBV10-3 TGTGCCATCAGTGAGTCGGTTAGCCCCGGGGAGCTGTTTTTT CAISESVSPGELFF
- TRBJ2-5 - TRBV7-3 TGTGCCAGCAGCTCGGGACTTTCGAGGGGGACCCAGTACTTC CASSSGLSRGTQYF
few TRBJ2-7 TRBD2 TRBV19 TGTGCCAGTAGTATGCAGCGGGATCTTTACGAGCAGTACTTC CASSMQRDLYEQYF
- TRBJ1-2 - TRBV6-1 TGTGCCAGCAGCCGCGATCAGGGCTGGGGCTACACCTTC CASSRDQGWGYTF
- TRBJ1-2 - TRBV6-6 TGTGCCAGCAGTCCCGGGGGCTATGGCTACACCTTC CASSPGGYGYTF
- TRBJ1-3 TRBD1 TRBV5-4 TGTGCCAGCCGACAGGGCGTCTCTGGAAACACCATATATTTT CASRQGVSGNTIYF
- TRBJ2-1 TRBD2 TRBV5-1 TGCGCCAGCAGCTCCGCTAGCGGAGTAGTAAATGAGCAGTTCTTC CASSSASGVVNEQFF
- TRBJ2-1 TRBD2 TRBV30 TGTGCCTGGAGTGTAGCGGGAGGAGGCAATGAGCAGTTCTTC CAWSVAGGGNEQFF
- TRBJ2-1 TRBD2 TRBV28 TGTGCCAGCAGCCCTACTAGCGGGAGCCGCTACAATGAGCAGTTCTTC CASSPTSGSRYNEQFF
- TRBJ1-4 TRBD1 TRBV4-3 TGCGCCAGCAGCCCGACAGGGGGCTCTAATGAAAAACTGTTTTTT CASSPTGGSNEKLFF
- TRBJ2-7 - TRBV5-4 TGTGCCAGCAGCTTGGCTTCAGGGGGGGTATTAGTCGGCGAGCAGTACTTC CASSLASGGVLVGEQYF
- TRBJ2-7 - TRBV10-3 TGTGCCATCAGGGCAGGAGGGGGATCCTACGAGCAGTACTTC CAIRAGGGSYEQYF
once TRBJ2-5 - TRBV18 TGTGCCAGCTCACCACAGAGAGGAGAGACCCAGTACTTC CASSPQRGETQYF
- TRBJ2-1 - TRBV29-1 TGCAGCGTTGAAGCCAGGGTAAATGAGCAGTTCTTC CSVEARVNEQFF
once TRBJ2-5 TRBD1 TRBV29-1 TGCAGCGTCAGCCGGGACAGGGGGTGGGAGACCCAGTACTTC CSVSRDRGWETQYF
- TRBJ2-7 TRBD2 TRBV25-1 TGTGCCAGCAGGGGGCCGGGACTATGGACGGGCGAGCAGTACTTC CASRGPGLWTGEQYF
- TRBJ2-5 TRBD1 TRBV5-1 TGCGCCAGCAGCTCACCGACAGGGCAAGAGACCCAGTACTTC CASSSPTGQETQYF
- TRBJ2-6 - TRBV5-1 TGCGCCAGCTTTTCAAGAGGTTCACAAAGTCGGGCCAACGTCCTGACTTTC CASFSRGSQSRANVLTF
- TRBJ2-4 TRBD2 TRBV19 TGTGCCAGTAGTAGGACTAGCGGGAGAGGAGCCAAAAACATTCAGTACTTC CASSRTSGRGAKNIQYF
- TRBJ1-5 - TRBV6-1 TGTGCCAGCAGTGCAGGGGGCAATCAGCCCCAGCATTTT CASSAGGNQPQHF
- TRBJ2-1 TRBD2 TRBV7-6 TGTGCCAGCAGCCCCTCCGGTAGCGGGATTAACCAGTTCTTC CASSPSGSGINQFF
- TRBJ2-1 TRBD2 TRBV18 TGTGCCAGCTCCATAGCGGGAGGGCTTGGTAATGAGCAGTTCTTC CASSIAGGLGNEQFF
once TRBJ2-3 - TRBV9 TGTGCCAGCAGCCCCAGGGGGGCGGGAGTAGATACGCAGTATTTT CASSPRGAGVDTQYF
once TRBJ2-2 - TRBV27 TGTGCCAGCAGTTTAAGGACCGGGGAGCTGTTTTTT CASSLRTGELFF
- TRBJ2-6 - TRBV6-1 TGTGCCAGCAGTGGGGGGTTCGTTGCACAGGCTGGGGCCAACGTCCTGACTTTC CASSGGFVAQAGANVLTF
- TRBJ2-1 TRBD2 TRBV19 TGTGCCAGTAGTCGCCAGCGGGGGATCAATGAGCAGTTCTTC CASSRQRGINEQFF
few TRBJ2-1 - TRBV4-1 TGCGCCAGCAGCCAAGTCCGGCTCCTAGTTTACAATGAGCAGTTCTTC CASSQVRLLVYNEQFF
- TRBJ1-5 - TRBV9 TGTGCCAGCAGCGTAGACGGGGCCCTCGGTCAGCCCCAGCATTTT CASSVDGALGQPQHF